This section outlines one T cell receptor (beta chain) sequence together with its context. No antigen is known for it. These data are taken from a study of blood T cells in healthy people across ages. Study-level points and caveats: TCR beta diversity per million T cells fell roughly linearly with age.

The germline V and J ends were trimmed by 0 bases and 2 bases, with 10 bases remaining between them. CDR3 length: 15 amino acids. The germline V gene encodes CDR1 LGHNA and CDR2 YSLEER. Sample-barcoded 5' priming and a J-beta primer mix drove a second PCR of about 6 to 11 cycles. A single record per CDR3 protein comes from TCRdb applying MiXCR to the 5' RACE reads. The sample shows hundreds of thousands of distinct CDR3 sequences, approximately 48% of them seen only once. The receptor comes from a man in his sixties in good health. This chain links TRBV4-3 with TRBJ1-2, with D unresolved. Sequencing input: blood. The CDR3 DNA sequence: TGCGCCAGCAGCCAAGATAGTGGCGGGAACTATGGCTACACCTTC. Its protein is CASSQDSGGNYGYTF.